The clone carrying this T cell receptor beta chain was counted ten times or more. Antigen: not known. The data are from a study of beta chain features in type 1 diabetes. Study-level background: In all, around 100 million sorted cells from all samples were analyzed.

A single heparinised blood sample, averaging about 120 mL, was obtained per donor. Expressed TCRB transcripts were sequenced because the isolated RNA had all been reverse transcribed beforehand. Only in-frame clones appear in the TCRdb table, and some are missing; sequencing was by immunoSEQ multiplex PCR. Seen here are about 150,000 clones, 10% observed once, and the top ten hold more than 0.4%. Overall study findings and caveats: TCRB CDR3 length was moderately but significantly reduced in all four CD4+ subsets of Type 1 diabetes patients. Any HLA effect on TCRB rearrangement was left unresolved by small sub-analyses. Patients and controls would be equally affected if PCR favored shorter templates.

CDR3 length: 14 residues. Per germline, CDR1 MDHEN and CDR2 SYDVKM. V shed 4 bases and J 8 bases; nucleotides not matched to a gene: 7. Sequencing was performed on central memory CD4+ T cells from blood. The receptor was isolated from a young man with type 1 diabetes. The chain employs TRBV28 and TRBJ2-1; 8 bases are shared with TRBD2. The chain's CDR3 is CASSWSGRLDEQFF. CDR3 nucleotide sequence: TGTGCCAGCAGTTGGAGCGGGAGATTGGATGAGCAGTTCTTC.